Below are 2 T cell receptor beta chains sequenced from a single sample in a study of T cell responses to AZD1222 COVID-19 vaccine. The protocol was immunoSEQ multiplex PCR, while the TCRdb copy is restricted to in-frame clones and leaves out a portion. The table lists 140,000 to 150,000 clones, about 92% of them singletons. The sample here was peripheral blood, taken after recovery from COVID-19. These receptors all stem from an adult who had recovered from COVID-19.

The CDR3 coding sequence is TGCAGCGTTACCATAGTAGTGGGCGGCGAGCAGTACTTC. Residues: CSVTIVVGGEQYF. The chain uses TRBV29-1 and TRBJ2-7; D not resolved. V was trimmed by 5 bases and J by 6 bases, leaving 17 bases between them. The CDR3 runs to 13 residues. Germline CDR1 and CDR2: SQVTM and ANQGSEA.

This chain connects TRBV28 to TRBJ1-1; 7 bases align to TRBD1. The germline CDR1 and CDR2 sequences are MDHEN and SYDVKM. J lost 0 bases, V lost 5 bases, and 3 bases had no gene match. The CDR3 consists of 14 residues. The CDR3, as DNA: TGTGCCAGCAGTGCGGGACAGATGAACACTGAAGCTTTCTTT. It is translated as CASSAGQMNTEAFF.